This T cell receptor beta chain was identified in a study of blood T cell repertoires in COVID-19 (dated by TCRdb to 2020 to 2021). General notes on the study: Samples from collaborators originated in the United States, Italy and Spain and spanned both the acute and convalescent phases of COVID-19. The prospective study material was composed of cDNA or gDNA derived from T cells, B-cell-depleted T cells, or PBMCs. The dataset comprised deeply sampled blood TCRbeta repertoires from subjects exposed to, actively infected with, or recovered from COVID-19. The repertoires were released in a freely available public database intended as a resource for research on the immune response to SARS-CoV-2. Samples were obtained from the ongoing ImmuneRACE study (first 160 participants) and from approximately 1,200 subjects provided by 6 global collaborators. Sample metadata almost always included a de-identified subject ID, COVID-19 status, age in years and sex. Where available, HLA class I and class II types were obtained from metadata supplied by the sample provider rather than from assay-based typing.

The trim is 6 bases for V and 1 base for J, with a gap of 12 bases between the germline ends. CDR1 and CDR2, per the germline V gene, are LGHNT and FRNRAP. The CDR3 contains 14 residues, cysteine and phenylalanine counted. Of all the DNA, just the CDR3 is kept, 42 bases in frame from base 1. Overall study outcomes, separate from this receptor: Clinical and demographic metadata were provided uncurated, with the amount varying by source and participant.

TCRbeta CDR3 regions were amplified from genomic DNA using the immunoSEQ Assay, a bias-controlled multiplex PCR. Processing in the source paper ran as follows. Nucleated cell counts per sample were estimated from amplification of reference gene primers within the assay. To quantify the absolute abundance of each unique TCRbeta CDR3 rearrangement, sequence reads were collapsed and filtered. For each sample, productive Simpson clonality was calculated as the square root of Simpson's diversity index across productive rearrangements. Sourced from immuneACCESS, this table was stored by TCRdb with only in-frame sequences that have V and J called. A share of the clones is absent; for the studies checked, an unresolved V gene accounts for under half, and the remainder has no known explanation. D and trimming come from the DNA, and the V and J calls and clone size come from that table. This sample comprises hundreds of thousands of clones, around 90% of them detected only once. 7.8% of the sample comes from the top ten.

As concerns this clone: What this receptor recognizes is not known. No quality values exist for individual bases; no much larger clone is one base distant.

One collaborating source in Seattle enrolled patients during active infection and followed them longitudinally through the course of disease. The collaborating institutions used their own protocols to collect whole blood in K2EDTA tubes. For TCRbeta analysis, collaborator samples were shipped as frozen whole blood, as isolated PBMCs, or as DNA extracted from either sample type. The receptor comes from a woman aged 45-60 years with COVID-19, enrolled during active disease. The chain links TRBV12-5 with TRBJ1-2; TRBD1 could be the D gene, as 5 bases match. The sample consisted of peripheral blood. The nucleotide sequence reads TGTGCTAGTGGAGGGGAGGGTAGTAACTATGGCTACACCTTC. Translated, this is CASGGEGSNYGYTF. Supplemented by the reference TRBV12-5 and TRBJ1-2 proteins around the CDR3, the complete variable domain is DARVTQTPRHKVTEMGQEVTMRCQPILGHNTVFWYRQTMMQGLELLAYFRNRAPLDDSGMPKDRFSAEMPDATLATLKIQPSEPRDSAVYFCASGGEGSNYGYTFGSGTRLTVV.